Below are 13 T cell receptor beta chains sequenced from a single sample in a study of T cell repertoires in cytomegalovirus infection. TCRdb reprocessed the reads with MiXCR, giving one entry per CDR3 protein. The sample records some 940,000 distinct CDR3 sequences, approximately 32% being singletons. Antigens for these TCRs are unknown. Sequencing used cultured CD8+ T cells from PBMCs, obtained from culture after CMV antigen stimulation. Source of these receptors: a human donor in good health (CMV status not recorded). Some clones in this sample may be carry-over from other donors' samples.

This chain joins TRBV2 and TRBJ1-6; D not resolved. Between the trimmed V and J ends, which lost 4 bases and 13 bases, there was a span of 2 bases. Per the germline V gene, CDR1 is SNHLY and CDR2 is FYNNEI. This CDR3 has 9 amino acids. The DNA for the CDR3 is TGTGCCAGCAGTGCCCCCCTCCACTTT. Protein: CASSAPLHF.

This clonotype was seen only a few times. The CDR3 spells CASSATVHQETQYF. CDR3 coding DNA: TGTGCCAGCAGTGCGACGGTACACCAAGAGACCCAGTACTTC. The chain carries TRBV7-6 and TRBJ2-5; unclear D gene. The ends were cut back, 6 bases at V and 0 bases at J, with 11 bases in the middle. The CDR3 is 14 amino acids. The germline gives CDR1 SGHVS, CDR2 FNYEAQ.

This clonotype was seen a few times. The chain is built from TRBV7-9 and TRBJ1-1, with D perhaps matching TRBD1 (6 bases). The germline V gene encodes CDR1 SEHNR and CDR2 FQNEAQ (reference sequence). The CDR3 length is 14 residues. The V gene lost 5 bases and the J gene lost 3 bases, with 13 bases spanning the gap. The DNA for the CDR3 is TGTGCCAGCAGCCCCCGGGACACCCACACTGAAGCTTTCTTT. This sequence encodes CASSPRDTHTEAFF.

The table lists this clonotype with many counts. The chain employs TRBV7-2 and TRBJ2-3, with D uncertain. The germline V gene has CDR1 SGHTA and CDR2 FQGNSA. This CDR3 is built from 14 residues. V was clipped by 5 bases and J by 4 bases, with 13 bases between them. CDR3 sequence reads: CASSLRMSADTQYF. For the CDR3, the DNA is TGTGCCAGCAGCCTCCGGATGTCGGCAGATACGCAGTATTTT.

This clonotype has more than one count but fewer than ten. J is TRBJ1-2 and V is TRBV7-6; the D gene is possibly TRBD1 (6 bases). V lost 0 bases and J lost 8, with 13 bases in between. CDR3 size: 14 residues. Germline assignment: CDR1 SGHVS and CDR2 FNYEAQ. The CDR3 nucleotides are TGTGCCAGCAGCTTAGCCCCGGGGGCGAAAGGCTACACCTTC. The encoded protein is CASSLAPGAKGYTF.

At least ten counts were recorded for this clonotype. The chain carries TRBV7-9 and TRBJ2-7; D is unresolved. Germline V gene lookup returns CDR1 SEHNR and CDR2 FQNEAQ (reference sequence). The CDR3 consists of 11 residues. The V gene lost 1 base and the J gene lost 3 bases, with 1 base spanning the gap. This chain's CDR3 is CASSLVYEQYF. CDR3 coding DNA: TGTGCCAGCAGCTTAGTCTACGAGCAGTACTTC.

This clonotype was recorded only once. One end of the junction varies from germline; a read error may be responsible. The gene calls are TRBV12-3 or TRBV12-4 and TRBJ2-3; the D gene could be TRBD1 or TRBD2 (5 bases each). The CDR3 contains 16 residues. The CDR3 sequence: CANSFRGVPSTDTQYF. CDR3 bases: TGTGCCAACAGTTTTCGGGGCGTACCTAGCACAGATACGCAGTATTTT.

Comment on this clonotype: A much larger clonotype is one base distant, so this may be a read error. V gene TRBV7-6 combines with J gene TRBJ2-7; 7 nucleotides line up with TRBD2. The CDR3 has 18 amino acids. Germline V gives CDR1 SGHVS, CDR2 FNYEAQ. The CDR3 here is CVSSLDPRTSKDSYEQYF. Here the CDR3 DNA reads TGTGTCAGCAGCTTAGACCCCAGGACTAGTAAGGACTCCTACGAGCAGTACTTC.

This clonotype showed up many times. This chain joins TRBV28 and TRBJ2-3, with a possible D match to TRBD1 (5 bases). Germline loops: CDR1 MDHEN, CDR2 SYDVKM. The CDR3 length is 14 residues. Trimming stripped 7 bases from V and 3 bases from J, with 14 bases between. CDR3 coding DNA: TGTGCCAGCAACCTCGATTCAGGGACAGATACGCAGTATTTT. Protein sequence: CASNLDSGTDTQYF.

Details on this clonotype: This may come from a read error, since a much larger clone is one base off. The V and J genes are TRBV7-6 and TRBJ1-2; D remains ambiguous. Trimming cost V 5 bases and J 10 bases, with 14 bases left between them. This CDR3 comprises 12 residues. Germline loops: CDR1 SGHVS, CDR2 FNYEAQ. CDR3 nucleotides: TGTGCCAGCAGCCCAACCTCGGGTGACTACACCTTC. It encodes CASSPTSGDYTF.

V usage is TRBV7-9 and J usage is TRBJ2-5; 8 nucleotides match TRBD1. The CDR3 is made up of 15 amino acids. Germline V gene sequence: CDR1 SEHNR, CDR2 FQNEAQ (reference sequence). V lost 4 bases, J lost 4 bases, and 8 bases stayed unmatched. The CDR3 region is CASSSDRAGRETQYF. The CDR3 nucleotides are TGTGCCAGCAGCTCGGACAGGGCAGGCAGAGAGACCCAGTACTTC.

The table lists this clonotype with a few counts. CDR3 amino acids: CARSLGGRGDNTEAFF. CDR3 DNA: TGTGCCAGGAGCCTGGGGGGCAGGGGGGATAACACTGAAGCTTTCTTT. V is TRBV7-6 and J is TRBJ1-1, with 7 bases that match TRBD1. Germline lookup yields CDR1 SGHVS and CDR2 FNYEAQ. Trimming cost V 9 bases and J 2 bases; bases outside gene matches: 15. The CDR3 is 16 residues long.

The chain joins TRBV9 to TRBJ2-3; TRBD2 agrees at 8 bases. The J segment lost 0 bases and the V segment lost 0 bases, leaving 6 bases of the junction unmatched. CDR1 is SGDLS and CDR2 is YYNGEE in the germline V gene. The CDR3 extends over 17 amino acids. CDR3 protein: CASSVASGWGSTDTQYF. The CDR3 DNA reads as TGTGCCAGCAGCGTAGCTAGCGGGTGGGGGAGCACAGATACGCAGTATTTT.